Listed below are T cell receptor beta chains from one sample, sequenced in a study of T-cell memory formation after mild COVID-19. TCRdb ran MiXCR on the 5' RACE reads and lists one entry per CDR3 protein. The profile shows roughly 130,000 distinct CDR3 sequences, approximately 16% of them singletons. Sample: PBMCs or a T cell subset sorted from them (not recorded which). The receptors here all came from an adult woman who had mild COVID-19 (a few samples of this study predate the infection). Cell type and time point are not known. CDR3s include the opening cysteine and the closing phenylalanine or tryptophan. D genes are given only for firm matches. Clone size is not always given. Where it is, it says once, few, many or a class for expanded clones.

j_call d_call clone_size v_call cdr3_length cdr3_aa cdr3_nt
TRBJ2-2 NA NA TRBV12-3/TRBV12-4 14 CASSLARVTGELFF TGTGCCAGCAGTTTAGCTAGAGTAACCGGGGAGCTGTTTTTT
TRBJ2-4 TRBD2 NA TRBV20-1 13 CSAREASGPTPYF TGCAGTGCTAGAGAGGCTAGCGGGCCGACGCCGTACTTC
TRBJ2-5 NA NA TRBV4-2 13 CASSQGEQETQYF TGTGCCAGCAGCCAAGGGGAACAAGAGACCCAGTACTTC
TRBJ2-3 TRBD1 few TRBV5-1 17 CASSLGQGALLGDTQYF TGCGCCAGCAGCTTGGGGCAGGGGGCCCTCCTAGGGGATACGCAGTATTTT
TRBJ2-3 NA NA TRBV6-4 15 CASSEGTRTRYTQYF TGTGCCAGCAGTGAGGGGACACGCACCCGTTATACGCAGTATTTT
TRBJ1-2 TRBD1 few TRBV5-1 14 CASSPRQGYYGYTF TGCGCCAGCAGCCCGCGACAGGGCTACTATGGCTACACCTTC
TRBJ2-3 NA few TRBV7-8 16 CASRLDVSASTDTQYF TGTGCCAGCAGATTAGATGTGTCGGCTAGCACAGATACGCAGTATTTT
TRBJ2-7 NA few TRBV10-3 14 CAISESMGVYEQYF TGTGCCATCAGTGAGTCGATGGGAGTCTACGAGCAGTACTTC
TRBJ2-7 NA few TRBV2 13 CATRTAGSYEQYF TGTGCCACCCGGACAGCTGGCAGCTACGAGCAGTACTTC
TRBJ2-3 NA NA TRBV7-9 13 CASSLDVTDTQYF TGTGCCAGCAGCTTGGACGTCACAGATACGCAGTATTTT
TRBJ2-7 NA few TRBV3-1 15 CASSQEAGKIHEQYF TGTGCCAGCAGCCAAGAGGCAGGGAAGATCCACGAGCAGTACTTC
TRBJ2-5 NA few TRBV18 15 CASSPSTSFHETQYF TGTGCCAGCTCACCATCTACTAGTTTCCACGAGACCCAGTACTTC
TRBJ2-1 TRBD2 few TRBV12-3/TRBV12-4 14 CASSPGLATNEQFF TGTGCCAGCAGCCCGGGACTAGCAACCAATGAGCAGTTCTTC
TRBJ2-7 TRBD1 few TRBV12-3/TRBV12-4 14 CASSIQGPYYEQYF TGTGCCAGCAGTATACAGGGGCCTTACTACGAGCAGTACTTC
TRBJ1-3 NA few TRBV9 15 CASSVGEIGGNTIYF TGTGCCAGCAGCGTTGGGGAAATCGGCGGGAACACCATATATTTT
TRBJ2-3 TRBD2 few TRBV12-3/TRBV12-4 14 CASSLLAVTDTQYF TGTGCCAGCAGCCTGCTAGCGGTCACAGATACGCAGTATTTT